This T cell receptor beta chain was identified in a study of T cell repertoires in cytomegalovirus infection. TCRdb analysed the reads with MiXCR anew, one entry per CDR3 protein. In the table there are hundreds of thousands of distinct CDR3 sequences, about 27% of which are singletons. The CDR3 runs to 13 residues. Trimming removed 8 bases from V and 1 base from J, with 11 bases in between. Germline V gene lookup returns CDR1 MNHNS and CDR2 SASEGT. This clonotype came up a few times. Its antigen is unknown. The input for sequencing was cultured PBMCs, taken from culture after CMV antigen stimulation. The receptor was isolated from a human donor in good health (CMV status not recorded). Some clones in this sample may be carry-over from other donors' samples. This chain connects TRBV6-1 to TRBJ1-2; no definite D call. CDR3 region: CASRSPGNYGYTF. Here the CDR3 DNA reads TGTGCCAGCCGGAGTCCGGGTAACTATGGCTACACCTTC.